The entry below gives a single T cell receptor (beta chain) sequence along with its context. The sample belongs to a study of shared clonotypes between healthy human individuals. The V gene lost 2 bases and the J gene lost 8 bases, with 15 bases spanning the gap. This CDR3 comprises 14 residues. Germline V CDR1 and CDR2: MNHEY, SVGAGI. Sorted-subset replicate PCR reactions contained 150 to 200 ng DNA, corresponding to about 30,000 T cell genomes. The table came from immunoSEQ multiplex PCR; TCRdb's copy has only in-frame clones and leaves some out. This repertoire shows 1.5 million to 2.5 million clones, roughly 94% found once; its top ten account for 1% to 1.5%. Naive CD8 cells were CD45RO-negative, positively selected for CCR7, excluding terminally differentiated effector memory CD45RA+ cells.

The source of this sequence is a man aged 18-30 years in good health. Sequencing was done on a sample of naive CD8+ T cells sorted from blood. This chain uses TRBV6-5 with TRBJ1-2; D is ambiguous. Here the CDR3 reads CASSYSRIVEGYTF. In DNA form, the CDR3 reads TGTGCCAGCAGTTACAGTCGGATCGTCGAGGGCTACACCTTC.